What follows are 23 T cell receptor beta chains derived from one specimen sequenced in a study of cytomegalovirus exposure and HLA in healthy donors (dated by TCRdb to 2016 to 2017). Libraries were built with the immunoSEQ multiplex PCR assay. For the multiplex PCR, a mixture combining 60 forward primers for TCR Vbeta segments and 13 reverse primers for TCR Jbeta segments was used. What TCRdb holds here is the immuneACCESS table cut down to in-frame rearrangements. Part of the clones is not present; checked against another copy, under half of the missing clones reflect an unresolved V gene, and the others are unexplained. This sample holds 150,000 to 200,000 clones; more than 9.5% were observed only once. The leading ten clones occupy 7.5% to 10% of the sample. The sample consisted of PBMCs. These receptor sequences come from a man aged 50 to 59 in good health and CMV-seropositive.

A few counts support this clone. V gene TRBV2 combines with J gene TRBJ1-6, with 9 bases lining up with TRBD1. This CDR3 has 14 residues. CDR1 is SNHLY, CDR2 FYNNEI, per germline. V lost 6 bases, J lost 7 bases, and 4 bases stayed unmatched. The CDR3 loop reads CASSRDRVNSPLHF. CDR3 nucleotides: TGTGCCAGCAGCAGGGACAGGGTCAATTCACCCCTCCACTTT. The whole variable domain, remainder taken from reference TRBV2 and TRBJ1-6, is EPEVTQTPSHQVTQMGQEVILRCVPISNHLYFYWYRQILGQKVEFLVSFYNNEISEKSEIFDDQFSVERPDGSNFTLKIRSTKLEDSAMYFCASSRDRVNSPLHFGNGTRLTVT.

The V gene is TRBV4-3, the J gene TRBJ2-7; possible D gene TRBD2, 6 bases. The germline CDR1 and CDR2 sequences are LGHNA and YSLEER. The V gene lost 0 bases and the J gene lost 7 bases, with 10 bases spanning the gap. The CDR3 has 13 residues. Here the CDR3 reads CASSQDLGGEQYV. CDR3 nucleotides: TGCGCCAGCAGCCAAGACCTTGGGGGGGAGCAGTACGTC.

The chain combines TRBV29-1 with TRBJ2-1, with no clear D. V lost 4 bases and J lost 2, with 6 bases in between. The CDR3 contains 12 residues. Germline V lookup: CDR1 SQVTM, CDR2 ANQGSEA. CDR3: CSVVGTYNEQFF. The CDR3 DNA sequence: TGCAGCGTTGTTGGCACCTACAATGAGCAGTTCTTC.

The chain joins TRBV10-3 to TRBJ2-5; tentatively, D is TRBD2 (7 bases). Per germline, CDR1 ENHRY and CDR2 SYGVKD. V was pared by 0 bases and J by 0 bases, with 11 bases between. The length of the CDR3 is 16 residues. CDR3 nucleotide sequence: TGTGCCATCAGTGAGTCCAGCGGGACATACCAAGAGACCCAGTACTTC. Amino acids: CAISESSGTYQETQYF.

Only a few counts were recorded for this clone. V gene TRBV7-6 combines with J gene TRBJ2-1; a possible D gene is TRBD1 (6 bases). CDR1 is SGHVS, CDR2 FNYEAQ, per germline. The ends were cut back, 5 bases at V and 9 bases at J, with 17 bases in the middle. CDR3 size: 14 residues. CDR3: CASSRATQGGEQFF. The CDR3, as DNA: TGTGCCAGCAGCCGAGCAACACAGGGCGGTGAGCAGTTCTTC.

V gene TRBV12-5 combines with J gene TRBJ2-6, with TRBD2 as a possible D gene (7 bases). Looked up from germline, CDR1 is LGHNT and CDR2 is FRNRAP. The CDR3 covers 16 residues. Trimming left V 4 bases short and J 8 bases short, with 18 bases between. As DNA, the CDR3 is TGTGCTAGTGGTTCATCTTCGGGGGGCCCCCCCAACGTCCTGACTTTC. Amino acids: CASGSSSGGPPNVLTF.

This CDR3 reads CASSLLGLAALTADTQYF. CDR3 coding DNA: TGTGCCAGCAGCTTATTGGGACTAGCGGCTCTTACCGCAGATACGCAGTATTTT. The chain has TRBV7-2 and TRBJ2-3, with 11 nucleotides matching TRBD2. V gave up 2 bases and J gave up 4 bases; unmatched junction bases: 11. There are 18 residues in the CDR3. CDR1 is SGHTA and CDR2 is FQGNSA in the germline V gene.

This clone was observed a handful of times. The chain combines TRBV2 with TRBJ1-5; 8 positions agree with TRBD1. Trimming cost V 5 bases and J 2 bases; bases outside gene matches: 8. From germline, CDR1 is SNHLY and CDR2 FYNNEI. This CDR3 is 16 amino acids long. As DNA, the CDR3 is TGTGCCAGCAGTCGTATACAGGGGGGGCGCAATCAGCCCCAGCATTTT. It yields the protein CASSRIQGGRNQPQHF.

The chain couples TRBV15 to TRBJ1-5, with 7 bases matching TRBD1. Germline values: CDR1 LNHNV, CDR2 YYDKDF (reference sequence). CDR3 length: 14 amino acids. After removal of 5 bases from V and 7 bases from J, the junction contained 8 bases not matched to a gene. CDR3 nucleotides: TGTGCCACCAGCCTGAGAGGGGGCGGCCAGCCCCAGCATTTT. Translating it yields CATSLRGGGQPQHF.

This clone has a handful of counts. The J gene is TRBJ2-1, the V gene TRBV13; 10 nucleotides line up with TRBD2. Germline CDR1 and CDR2: PRHDT and FYEKMQ (reference sequence). J lost 5 bases, V lost 5 bases, and 9 bases had no gene match. The CDR3 contains 16 residues. CDR3 coding DNA: TGTGCCAGCAGCCTCAGGCGGCTAGCGGGGGACAATGAGCAGTTCTTC. This sequence encodes CASSLRRLAGDNEQFF.

This clone appeared a few times. The chain has TRBV28 and TRBJ1-6, with TRBD1 identical over 7 bases. J lost 13 bases, V lost 5 bases, and 5 bases had no gene match. Germline lookup yields CDR1 MDHEN and CDR2 SYDVKM. CDR3 size: 12 residues. DNA of the CDR3: TGTGCCAGCAGTCAAACAGGGGCTCCCCTCCACTTT. Encoded protein: CASSQTGAPLHF. Drawing the rest from reference TRBV28 and TRBJ1-6, the complete variable domain is DVKVTQSSRYLVKRTGEKVFLECVQDMDHENMFWYRQDPGLGLRLIYFSYDVKMKEKGDIPEGYSVSREKKERFSLILESASTNQTSMYLCASSQTGAPLHFGNGTRLTVT.

This chain connects TRBV30 to TRBJ2-3, with 7 nucleotides matching TRBD2. Per germline, CDR1 GTSNPN and CDR2 SVGIG (reference sequence). The CDR3 contains 13 residues. CDR3 nucleotides: TGTGCTTCTAAGGCCGGGGGGTCAGATACGCAGTATTTT. Translating gives CASKAGGSDTQYF.

V and J are TRBV27 and TRBJ1-2, with D tentatively TRBD1 (6 bases). This CDR3 is built from 14 residues. V was cut by 6 bases and J by 1 base, with 12 bases left in between. Germline assignment: CDR1 MNHEY and CDR2 SMNVEV (reference sequence). CDR3 amino acids: CASSGGTFNYGYTF. For the CDR3, the DNA is TGTGCCAGCAGCGGGGGGACATTTAACTATGGCTACACCTTC.

This clone was picked up a small number of times. The chain carries TRBV10-3 and TRBJ1-2, with D possibly TRBD1 on 5 matching bases. The CDR3 has 12 amino acids. CDR1 is ENHRY and CDR2 is SYGVKD in the germline V gene. Trimming cost V 6 bases and J 5 bases, with 10 bases left between them. The CDR3 DNA reads as TGTGCCATCAGCAGTGACAGATATGGCTACACCTTC. Its translation: CAISSDRYGYTF.

This chain joins TRBV14 and TRBJ1-2, with 8 bases fitting TRBD1. V was pared by 2 bases and J by 3 bases, with 5 bases of the junction left unmatched. The germline gives CDR1 SGHDN, CDR2 FVKESK. CDR3 length: 15 amino acids. The CDR3 region is CASSQQGAADYGYTF. The CDR3 DNA follows: TGTGCCAGCAGCCAACAGGGGGCAGCGGACTATGGCTACACCTTC.

This clone was observed a few times. The chain couples TRBV6-1 to TRBJ2-1; D remains unclear. Germline V CDR1 and CDR2: MNHNS, SASEGT. This CDR3 has 14 residues. Trimming took off 5 bases at V and 7 bases at J, with 15 bases between the two ends. The DNA for the CDR3 is TGTGCCAGCAGTCTCCCGACCTCGGGTAATGAGCAGTTCTTC. It is translated as CASSLPTSGNEQFF.

In its sample, this clone was seen a few times. The chain uses TRBV2 and TRBJ2-7; possible D gene TRBD1, 5 bases. The V gene's germline CDR1 is SNHLY and CDR2 FYNNEI. Trimming shortened V by 9 bases and J by 3 bases, and 12 bases separated the two germline ends. The CDR3 runs to 12 residues. As DNA, the CDR3 is TGTGCCAGTGGGCAGGGCGTCTACGAGCAGTACTTC. This translates into CASGQGVYEQYF.

This clone was seen a handful of times. The CDR3 spells CASSLRGGEYQPQHF. As DNA, the CDR3 is TGTGCCAGCAGCCTTCGGGGAGGGGAATATCAGCCCCAGCATTTT. The V call is TRBV5-8, the J call TRBJ1-5; TRBD1 might be the D (5 bases). This CDR3 region has 15 residues. The V end was cut by 4 bases, the J end by 5 bases, with 16 bases between. Germline V gene lookup returns CDR1 SGHTS and CDR2 YDEGEE.

V and J are TRBV9 and TRBJ2-7, with D hard to call. The CDR3 length is 14 residues. V was cut by 0 bases and J by 0 bases, with 7 bases left in between. Germline V gene data show CDR1 as SGDLS and CDR2 as YYNGEE. The CDR3 is CASSVAAGSYEQYF. For the CDR3, the DNA is TGTGCCAGCAGCGTAGCCGCAGGCTCCTACGAGCAGTACTTC.

V is TRBV6-5 and J is TRBJ1-2, with TRBD1 identical over 8 bases. The V segment lost 4 bases and the J segment 7 bases; nucleotides outside the gene matches: 8. CDR3 length: 14 amino acids. Germline CDR1 is MNHEY and CDR2 is SVGAGI. CDR3 nucleotides: TGTGCCAGCAGTTCGCTCCCAGGGGGCCTTGGCTACACCTTC. Translating it yields CASSSLPGGLGYTF.

In its sample, this clone was seen a few times. V and J are TRBV9 and TRBJ2-1; 11 bases fit TRBD2. Germline-derived CDR1 and CDR2 are SGDLS and YYNGEE. The CDR3 sequence is 15 residues long. V shed 0 bases and J 9 bases; nucleotides not matched to a gene: 5. In DNA form, the CDR3 reads TGTGCCAGCAGCGTAGCTAGCGGGGGGCGGGGTGAGCAGTTCTTC. The encoded protein is CASSVASGGRGEQFF.

V and J are TRBV9 and TRBJ2-2, with 11 bases identical to TRBD2. Germline values: CDR1 SGDLS, CDR2 YYNGEE. The CDR3 contains 16 residues. The V and J ends lost 0 bases and 5 bases, in that order; junction bases with no gene match: 3. CDR3: CASSVGASGGTGELFF. As DNA, the CDR3 is TGTGCCAGCAGCGTAGGCGCTAGCGGGGGGACCGGGGAGCTGTTTTTT.

This clone was counted a few times. This rearrangement joins TRBV9 to TRBJ2-5; D perhaps matches TRBD2 (5 bases). Germline CDR1 and CDR2: SGDLS and YYNGEE. Trimming left V 3 bases short and J 2 bases short, with 14 bases between. The CDR3 is made up of 15 amino acids. The CDR3 region is CASSASATNQETQYF. The CDR3 DNA follows: TGTGCCAGCAGCGCAAGTGCGACTAATCAAGAGACCCAGTACTTC.